Described below is a single TCR beta chain sequence and its context. Libraries were prepared by immunoSEQ multiplex PCR; TCRdb keeps only in-frame clonotypes and omits some of them. The repertoire holds a few hundred thousand clones, about 84% seen once, with 1.5% to 2% in the top ten. The data originate from a study of blood T cell repertoires in COVID-19. Study information: Samples came from the United States, Italy and Spain, spanning acute and convalescent COVID-19. Sources were T cells, B-cell-depleted T cells, or PBMCs; the material itself was cDNA or gDNA.

In germline, CDR1 is SQVTM, CDR2 ANQGSEA. Trimming left V 4 bases short and J 0 bases short, with 9 bases between. The CDR3 consists of 14 residues. The sequencing sample was made of peripheral blood. This receptor was identified in a woman aged 50 to 65 with acute or convalescent COVID-19. The chain links TRBV29-1 to TRBJ1-4; a possible D gene is TRBD1 (6 bases). CDR3 sequence reads: CSVVQGATNEKLFF. The CDR3 region has the DNA TGCAGCGTTGTACAGGGCGCAACTAATGAAAAACTGTTTTTT.